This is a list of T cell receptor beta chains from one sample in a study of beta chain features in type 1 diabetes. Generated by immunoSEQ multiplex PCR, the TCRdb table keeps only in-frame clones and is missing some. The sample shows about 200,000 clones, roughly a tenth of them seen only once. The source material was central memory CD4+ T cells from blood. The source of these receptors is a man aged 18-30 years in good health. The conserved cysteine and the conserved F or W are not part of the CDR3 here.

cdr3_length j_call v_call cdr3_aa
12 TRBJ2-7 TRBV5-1 ASSWGTGGYEQY
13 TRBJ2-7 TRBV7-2 ASSLAASGSYEQY
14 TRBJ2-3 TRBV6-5 ASSSSTGGWSDTQY
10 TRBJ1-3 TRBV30 AWSHWGDTIY
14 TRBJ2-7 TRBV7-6 ASSPGGGQGSFEQY
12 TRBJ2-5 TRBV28 ASTPAGRGETQY
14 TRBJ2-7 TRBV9 ASTKGVSGASYEQY
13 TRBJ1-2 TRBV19 ASSMFGVAPQGYT
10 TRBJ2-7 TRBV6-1 ASSEMQGRGS
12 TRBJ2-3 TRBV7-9 ASSSRGVTDTQY
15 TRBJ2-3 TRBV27 ASSSWTSDRNTDTQY
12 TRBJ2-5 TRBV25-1 ASSEGGRGETQY
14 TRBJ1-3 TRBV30 AWSVRSRGSGNTIY
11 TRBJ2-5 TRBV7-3 ASSLNRQETQY
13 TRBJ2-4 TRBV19 ASSTGARVQNIQY
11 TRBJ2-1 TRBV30 AWSVGLEDEQF
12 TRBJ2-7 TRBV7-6 ASSLSTGAYEQY
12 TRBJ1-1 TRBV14 ASSQDWVSIGAF
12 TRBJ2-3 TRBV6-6 ASSYSSKTDTQY
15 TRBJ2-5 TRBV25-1 ASSALNGRSQGETQY
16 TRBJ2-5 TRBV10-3 AISEGLAGGLSQETQY
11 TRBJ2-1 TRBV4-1 ASSLPLGMIQF
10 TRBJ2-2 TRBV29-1 SVDSGIGELF
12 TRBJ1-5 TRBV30 AWSVSGGRQPQH
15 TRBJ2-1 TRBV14 ASSQVGGSSSYNEQF
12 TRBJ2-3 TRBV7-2 ASSFRGPTDTQY
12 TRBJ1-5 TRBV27 ASAQGAWMTPQH
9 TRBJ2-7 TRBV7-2 ASRLAGGLV
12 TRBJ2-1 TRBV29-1 SVSTSGRSNEQF
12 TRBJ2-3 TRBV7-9 ASSSAWGADTQY
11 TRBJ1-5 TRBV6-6 ASSYQGNQPQH
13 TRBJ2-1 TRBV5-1 ASSLNGRTYNEQF
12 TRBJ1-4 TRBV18 ASSRGRADEKLF
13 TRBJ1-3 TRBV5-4 ASRSGRNSGNTIY
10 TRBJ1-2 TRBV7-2 ASASRWAGYT
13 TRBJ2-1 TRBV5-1 ASSEDQLGLDEQF
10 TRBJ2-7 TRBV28 ASSRREDEQY
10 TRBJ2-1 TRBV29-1 SVVQFVDEQF
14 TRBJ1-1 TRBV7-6 ASSSSLGQLNTEAF
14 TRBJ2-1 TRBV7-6 ASSFLSGSGINEQF
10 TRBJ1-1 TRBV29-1 SVTEGRTEAF
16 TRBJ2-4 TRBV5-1 ASSLEGITGLAKNIQY
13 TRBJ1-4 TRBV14 ASSQDVLQAQKLF
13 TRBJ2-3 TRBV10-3 AIREGNRVTDTQY
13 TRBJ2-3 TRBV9 ASSVFLASTDTQY
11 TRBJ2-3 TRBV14 ASSLTTGDTQY
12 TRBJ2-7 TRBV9 ASSHRGRTYEQY
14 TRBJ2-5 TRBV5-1 ASSPSGAGVGETQY